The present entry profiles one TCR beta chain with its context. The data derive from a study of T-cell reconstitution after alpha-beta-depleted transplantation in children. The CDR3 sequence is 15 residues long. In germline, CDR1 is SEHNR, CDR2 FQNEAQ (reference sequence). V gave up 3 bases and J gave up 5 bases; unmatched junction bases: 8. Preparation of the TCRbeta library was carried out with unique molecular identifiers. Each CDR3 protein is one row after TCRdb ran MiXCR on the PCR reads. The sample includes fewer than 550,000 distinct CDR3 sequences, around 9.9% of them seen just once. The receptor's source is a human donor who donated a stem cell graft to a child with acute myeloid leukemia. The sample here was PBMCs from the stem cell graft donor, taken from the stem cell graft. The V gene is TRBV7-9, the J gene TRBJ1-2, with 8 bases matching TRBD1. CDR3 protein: CASSFRGPGGYGYTF. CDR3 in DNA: TGTGCCAGCAGCTTCAGGGGGCCGGGAGGGTATGGCTACACCTTC.